The 6 T cell receptor beta chains below come from one sample, sequenced in a study of blood T cell repertoires in COVID-19. This table comes from immunoSEQ multiplex PCR, and its TCRdb copy is limited to in-frame clones, with some not included. In the table there are about 300,000 clones, 87% of which are singletons. Sequenced material: PBMCs or T cells enriched from blood (not recorded which). Every receptor here comes from a woman aged 30 to 39 who had recovered from COVID-19.

The gene calls are TRBV5-6 and TRBJ1-2; no clear D. Germline V gives CDR1 SGHDT, CDR2 YYEEEE. There are 14 residues in the CDR3. The germline V and J ends were trimmed by 1 base and 4 bases, with 11 bases remaining between them. The DNA of the CDR3 is TGTGCCAGCAGCTTGCTGAGCGGCTTCTATGGCTACACCTTC. Translated: CASSLLSGFYGYTF.

The chain uses TRBV5-4 and TRBJ1-2; 7 bases are a match to TRBD1. J was trimmed by 0 bases and V by 4 bases; bases with no gene match: 6. Germline V gives CDR1 SGHNT, CDR2 YYREEE (reference sequence). CDR3 length equals 15 residues. The CDR3 region has the DNA TGTGCCAGCAGCCGAGACAGGGTGACTAACTATGGCTACACCTTC. Translated: CASSRDRVTNYGYTF.

This clone was seen a single time. The rearrangement joins TRBV5-1 to TRBJ2-7, with D unresolved. Germline CDR1 reads SGHRS; CDR2 reads YFSETQ. The CDR3 spans 14 residues. Trimming removed 0 bases from V and 1 base from J, with 8 bases in between. The CDR3 DNA is TGCGCCAGCAGCTTGGGGGCCCTGTCCTACGAGCAGTACTTC. It translates to CASSLGALSYEQYF.

The chain combines TRBV6-5 with TRBJ2-7; 10 bases line up with TRBD1. The germline CDR1 and CDR2 sequences are MNHEY and SVGAGI. Losses at the gene ends were 8 bases for V and 5 bases for J; bases not matched to a gene: 9. The CDR3 extends over 14 amino acids. The DNA for the CDR3 is TGTGCCAGCCTTGGGGACAGGGGTTCCAACGAGCAGTACTTC. Translation gives CASLGDRGSNEQYF.

A single count supports this clone. This chain joins TRBV7-8 and TRBJ1-2; 7 bases map to TRBD1. The germline V gene has CDR1 SGHVS and CDR2 FQNEAQ. With V trimmed by 1 base and J by 2 bases, 1 base remained unmatched. The CDR3 has 14 amino acids. In nucleotides, the CDR3 is TGTGCCAGCAGCTTAGAGGACAGGAACTATGGCTACACCTTC. This encodes CASSLEDRNYGYTF.

This clone appeared once. The J gene is TRBJ1-6, the V gene TRBV9; D gene unclear. The CDR3 has 14 amino acids. Trimming pared 0 bases from V and 7 bases from J, leaving 8 bases between. From germline, CDR1 is SGDLS and CDR2 YYNGEE. Here the CDR3 DNA reads TGTGCCAGCAGCGTAGGAGGGAGAAATTCACCCCTCCACTTT. It translates to CASSVGGRNSPLHF.